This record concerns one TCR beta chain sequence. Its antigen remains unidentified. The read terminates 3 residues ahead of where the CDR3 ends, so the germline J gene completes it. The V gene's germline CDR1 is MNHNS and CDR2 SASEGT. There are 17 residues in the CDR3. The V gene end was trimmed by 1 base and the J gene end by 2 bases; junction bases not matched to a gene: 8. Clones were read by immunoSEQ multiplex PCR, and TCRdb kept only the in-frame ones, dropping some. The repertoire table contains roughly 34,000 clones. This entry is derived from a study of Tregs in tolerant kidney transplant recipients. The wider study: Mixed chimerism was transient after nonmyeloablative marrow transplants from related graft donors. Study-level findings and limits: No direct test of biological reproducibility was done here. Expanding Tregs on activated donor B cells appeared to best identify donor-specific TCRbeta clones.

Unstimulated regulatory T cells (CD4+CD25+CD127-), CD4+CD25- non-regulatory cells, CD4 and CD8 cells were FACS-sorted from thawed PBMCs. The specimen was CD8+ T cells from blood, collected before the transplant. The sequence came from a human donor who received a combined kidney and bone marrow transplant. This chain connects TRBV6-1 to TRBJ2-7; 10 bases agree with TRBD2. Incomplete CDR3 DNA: TGTGCCAGCAGTGAAGGATTAGCGGGGGGCGTCACCTACGAG. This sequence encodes CASSEGLAGGVTYE. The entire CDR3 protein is CASSEGLAGGVTYEQYF.